The T cell receptor (beta chain) described here comes from a study of identical twins. All donors were healthy Caucasians. Study results and caveats: The more abundant beta clonotypes in cord blood had fewer insertions, and memory repertoires did not show this. Twin sharing of out-of-frame TCR alpha was underestimated by models in monozygotic pairs.

A single record per CDR3 protein comes from TCRdb applying MiXCR to the 5' RACE reads. The sample gives about 550,000 distinct CDR3 sequences, around 24% of which show up once; around 0.5% is in the top ten. Details on this clonotype: Its antigen remains unidentified.

The CDR3 length is 14 residues. V gave up 4 bases and J gave up 0 bases, with 6 bases separating them. The germline gives CDR1 KGHDR, CDR2 SFDVKD. The same data also contributed to another study, on yellow fever vaccine responses in identical twins.

J is TRBJ1-5 and V is TRBV24-1; no firm D call. The sequenced sample was CD4+ T cells sorted from blood. This receptor was taken from a woman aged 18-29 years in good health. Here the CDR3 reads CATSDPYSNQPQHF. DNA of the CDR3: TGTGCCACCAGTGACCCCTATAGCAATCAGCCCCAGCATTTT.